A single sample is the source of the 32 T cell receptor beta chains below, sequenced in a study of T-cell reconstitution after alpha-beta-depleted transplantation in children. During its preparation, the TCRbeta library received unique molecular identifiers. TCRdb ran MiXCR on the PCR reads and lists one entry per CDR3 protein. The table lists 200,000 to 250,000 distinct CDR3 sequences, around 25% of them singletons. The specimen was PBMCs, collected before TCRalphabeta/CD19-depleted stem cell transplant. The receptor source for this set is a girl between 2 and 10 years old with Fanconi anemia, due to receive a stem cell transplant.

This clonotype was counted at least ten times. The J gene is TRBJ1-2, the V gene TRBV5-5; a weak D match, TRBD1 (5 bases). Between the trimmed V and J ends, which lost 2 bases and 7 bases, there was a span of 9 bases. The CDR3 consists of 12 residues. Per the germline V gene, CDR1 is SGHKS and CDR2 is YYEKEE (reference sequence). CDR3 coding DNA: TGTGCCAGCAGCTTAGACAGTTTTGGCTACACCTTC. Translation: CASSLDSFGYTF.

The chain links TRBV20-1 to TRBJ1-1; a weak D match, TRBD1 (5 bases). CDR1 DFQATT and CDR2 SNEGSKA come from the germline V gene (reference sequence). The CDR3 totals 14 residues. Trimming stripped 1 base from V and 3 bases from J, with 12 bases between. Here the CDR3 DNA reads TGCAGTGCTAGAGCAGGGAGGCGGGACACTGAAGCTTTCTTT. This encodes CSARAGRRDTEAFF.

This clonotype was counted between two and nine times. V gene TRBV20-1 combines with J gene TRBJ2-3; D is possibly TRBD2 (6 bases). The germline gives CDR1 DFQATT, CDR2 SNEGSKA (reference sequence). This CDR3 has 16 amino acids. V lost 0 bases and J lost 0, with 13 bases in between. The CDR3 DNA sequence: TGCAGTGCTAGAGATTACCAGCGGGCCAGCACAGATACGCAGTATTTT. Its translation: CSARDYQRASTDTQYF.

This clonotype has a count of ten or more. The V gene is TRBV28, the J gene TRBJ1-1; no reliable D call. Germline CDR1 and CDR2: MDHEN and SYDVKM. This CDR3 has 12 residues. V lost 11 bases and J 7 bases, leaving 17 bases between the germline ends. DNA for the CDR3: TGTGCCGTACGAGGGCCGATAATTGAAGCTTTCTTT. It translates to CAVRGPIIEAFF.

This clonotype was recorded once. This chain uses TRBV21-1 with TRBJ2-2; TRBD1, the table's D call, was not compared with the DNA. TRBV21-1 is given as a pseudogene. There are 20 residues in the CDR3. The CDR3 region has the DNA TGTGCCAGCAGCAAAGCGCTTTTCACCGCTGGGACAGGGTCTAACGGGGAGCTGTTTTTT. Its protein is CASSKALFTAGTGSNGELFF.

This clonotype was detected only a few times. The chain has TRBV29-1 and TRBJ1-2; tentatively, D is TRBD1 (5 bases). CDR3 length: 12 amino acids. Germline-derived CDR1 and CDR2 are SQVTM and ANQGSEA. V lost 4 bases and J lost 7, with 13 bases in between. CDR3 residues: CSVARQGGGYTF. DNA for the CDR3: TGCAGCGTTGCTCGGCAGGGAGGTGGCTACACCTTC.

The V gene is TRBV15, the J gene TRBJ2-1; D possibly corresponds to TRBD1 (6 bases). V lost 1 base to trimming and J lost 5 bases, with 15 bases between them. The germline V gene has CDR1 LNHNV and CDR2 YYDKDF (reference sequence). The CDR3 totals 16 residues. The CDR3 is CATSRGKGEGDNEQFF. The DNA of the CDR3 is TGTGCCACCAGCAGAGGAAAAGGAGAGGGGGACAATGAGCAGTTCTTC.

The table lists this clonotype with a few counts. V gene TRBV28 combines with J gene TRBJ2-3; D may be TRBD2 (6 bases). Germline CDR1 and CDR2: MDHEN and SYDVKM. The CDR3 contains 14 residues. Trimming left V 5 bases short and J 2 bases short, with 11 bases between. The DNA of the CDR3 is TGTGCCAGCAGTACCGCGGGGTTCACAGATACGCAGTATTTT. Its translation: CASSTAGFTDTQYF.

This clonotype was observed a few times. The rearrangement uses TRBV2 and TRBJ2-7; 8 bases agree with TRBD2. The CDR3 is 14 amino acids. CDR1 is SNHLY, CDR2 FYNNEI, per germline. The trim removed 5 bases at V and 5 bases at J, leaving 8 bases unmatched. The CDR3 nucleotides are TGTGCCAGCAGTCCGGGACTAGAAGTCGACGAGCAGTACTTC. It is translated as CASSPGLEVDEQYF. Looking up the rest from reference TRBV2 and TRBJ2-7 gives the full variable domain: EPEVTQTPSHQVTQMGQEVILRCVPISNHLYFYWYRQILGQKVEFLVSFYNNEISEKSEIFDDQFSVERPDGSNFTLKIRSTKLEDSAMYFCASSPGLEVDEQYFGPGTRLTVT.

The chain couples TRBV18 to TRBJ2-3, with TRBD2 identical over 9 bases. Germline V CDR1 and CDR2: KGHSH, LQKENI. The CDR3 is 16 residues long. V was clipped by 3 bases and J by 5 bases; unmatched bases: 9. The CDR3 region is CASSPPGSSGKDTQYF. DNA of the CDR3: TGTGCCAGCTCACCCCCTGGTTCTAGCGGGAAAGATACGCAGTATTTT.

This clonotype was counted only a few times. The CDR3 loop reads CSVEDLSGRSWEQYF. CDR3 DNA: TGCAGCGTTGAAGATCTGAGCGGGAGGAGTTGGGAGCAGTACTTC. The chain links TRBV29-1 to TRBJ2-7, with 9 positions matching TRBD2. CDR1 and CDR2 (germline): SQVTM, ANQGSEA. The CDR3 runs to 15 residues. Trimming took 0 bases from V and 7 from J; bases not matched to a gene: 10.

Ten or more counts support this clonotype. The CDR3 nucleotides are TGTGCCAGCACCCTAGGGGGGGGAGATGGCTACACCTTC. As protein: CASTLGGGDGYTF. The chain is built from TRBV12-3 or TRBV12-4 and TRBJ1-2, with a tentative D call TRBD1 (6 bases). The CDR3 totals 13 residues. The ends were cut back, 7 bases at V and 6 bases at J, with 15 bases in the middle.

The chain employs TRBV29-1 and TRBJ2-1; D is possibly TRBD2 (5 bases). Germline assignment: CDR1 SQVTM and CDR2 ANQGSEA. V was cut by 3 bases and J by 3 bases, with 12 bases left in between. CDR3 length: 14 amino acids. The CDR3 spells CSVESGKGYNEQFF. The CDR3 bases are TGCAGCGTTGAGTCGGGAAAGGGCTACAATGAGCAGTTCTTC.

This clonotype was picked up many times. The rearrangement uses TRBV28 and TRBJ2-7; 9 positions match TRBD1. Germline lookup yields CDR1 MDHEN and CDR2 SYDVKM. The V segment lost 5 bases and the J segment 0 bases; nucleotides outside the gene matches: 8. The CDR3 is 16 amino acids. DNA of the CDR3: TGTGCCAGCAGTCGCCTGACAGGGGGAAACTCCTACGAGCAGTACTTC. Its translation is CASSRLTGGNSYEQYF. The complete variable domain, with remaining parts taken from reference TRBV28 and TRBJ2-7, reads DVKVTQSSRYLVKRTGEKVFLECVQDMDHENMFWYRQDPGLGLRLIYFSYDVKMKEKGDIPEGYSVSREKKERFSLILESASTNQTSMYLCASSRLTGGNSYEQYFGPGTRLTVT.

The table lists this clonotype with many counts. The gene calls are TRBV7-8 and TRBJ1-6; 10 nucleotides match TRBD1. Germline lookup yields CDR1 SGHVS and CDR2 FQNEAQ. V lost 5 bases and J lost 10; bases outside the gene matches: 8. The CDR3 consists of 15 residues. The CDR3 reads CASSDHGTGASPLHF. The CDR3 nucleotides read TGTGCCAGCAGCGATCACGGGACAGGGGCGTCACCCCTCCACTTT.

This chain uses TRBV21-1 with TRBJ2-1; no DNA check was done on the table's D call, TRBD2. TRBV21-1 is shown as a pseudogene. This CDR3 comprises 15 residues. The CDR3: CASSNLADTYNEQFF. Here the CDR3 DNA reads TGTGCCAGCAGCAACCTAGCTGATACCTACAATGAGCAGTTCTTC.

Many counts were recorded for this clonotype. The chain couples TRBV29-1 to TRBJ2-1; TRBD1 matches 10 bases. The V gene end was trimmed by 5 bases and the J gene end by 16 bases; junction bases not matched to a gene: 8. This CDR3 spans 11 amino acids. Germline values: CDR1 SQVTM, CDR2 ANQGSEA. CDR3 bases: TGCAGCGTTCCAGGGGGGACAGGGGTCTTCTTC. Amino acid sequence: CSVPGGTGVFF.

This clonotype showed up just a few times. This rearrangement joins TRBV21-1 to TRBJ2-7; TRBD2 is the table's D call and was not checked against the DNA. TRBV21-1 is annotated as a pseudogene. The CDR3 length is 15 residues. CDR3 amino acids: CASHIDKSPSYEQYF. The CDR3 nucleotides read TGTGCCAGCCATATAGACAAGTCCCCCTCCTACGAGCAGTACTTC.

This clonotype was found many times. This sequence joins TRBV10-3 and TRBJ1-5; TRBD1 aligns across 11 bases. Germline-derived CDR1 and CDR2 are ENHRY and SYGVKD. With V trimmed by 6 bases and J by 8 bases, 12 bases remained unmatched. The CDR3 extends over 16 amino acids. The CDR3, as DNA: TGTGCCATCAGGGAGAACGGGACAGGGGGTTTCAAGCCCCAGCATTTT. Its protein is CAIRENGTGGFKPQHF.

The sample holds many counts of this clonotype. The chain combines TRBV28 with TRBJ2-7; no definite D call. Germline V lookup: CDR1 MDHEN, CDR2 SYDVKM. Trimming cost V 5 bases and J 7 bases, with 21 bases left between them. CDR3 size: 15 residues. CDR3 amino acids: CASSPDQTGFLEQYF. CDR3 sequence (DNA): TGTGCCAGCAGTCCGGACCAGACCGGTTTTTTAGAGCAGTACTTC.

This chain uses TRBV25-1 with TRBJ2-3; the D is unclear. The germline V gene encodes CDR1 MGHDK and CDR2 SYGVNS. V dropped 3 bases and J dropped 2 bases, with 12 bases sitting between them. CDR3 length: 15 amino acids. CDR3 amino acids: CASSDQDLLTDTQYF. CDR3 DNA sequence: TGTGCCAGCAGTGACCAGGACCTCCTCACAGATACGCAGTATTTT.

The CDR3 region has the DNA TGTGCCAGCAGCTTAGGGGGGACTCTCGATGAGCAGTTCTTC. Residues: CASSLGGTLDEQFF. This chain connects TRBV7-6 to TRBJ2-1, with a possible D match to TRBD2 (6 bases). This CDR3 is built from 14 residues. Trimming took off 1 base at V and 8 bases at J, with 12 bases between the two ends. Germline V lookup: CDR1 SGHVS, CDR2 FNYEAQ.

The rearrangement joins TRBV7-2 to TRBJ2-7; 10 bases fit TRBD2. The CDR3 runs 15 residues. V dropped 0 bases and J dropped 3; count of bases not matched to a gene: 2. CDR1 and CDR2 from the germline V gene are SGHTA and FQGNSA. The CDR3 DNA reads TGTGCCAGCAGCTTAGCCAGCGGGGGGGTCTACGAGCAGTACTTC. This codes for CASSLASGGVYEQYF. Variable domain in full (rest from reference TRBV7-2 and TRBJ2-7): GAGVSQSPSNKVTEKGKDVELRCDPISGHTALYWYRQSLGQGLEFLIYFQGNSAPDKSGLPSDRFSAERTGGSVSTLTIQRTQQEDSAVYLCASSLASGGVYEQYFGPGTRLTVT.

The gene calls are TRBV20-1 and TRBJ2-1; TRBD2 matches at 12 bases. This CDR3 has 17 residues. Germline CDR1 DFQATT, CDR2 SNEGSKA (reference sequence). The V gene end was trimmed by 2 bases and the J gene end by 6 bases; junction bases not matched to a gene: 11. The CDR3 DNA reads as TGCAGTGCTAGAAGGACTAGCGGGACTAAAGCGCGCAATGAGCAGTTCTTC. Amino acids: CSARRTSGTKARNEQFF.

There are a few counts of this clonotype. The chain has TRBV7-2 and TRBJ2-5; D may match TRBD1 or TRBD2 (5 bases each). The V gene lost 6 bases and the J gene lost 5 bases, with 13 bases spanning the gap. Germline V lookup: CDR1 SGHTA, CDR2 FQGNSA. This CDR3 is built from 13 residues. The CDR3 DNA is TGTGCCAGCAGTCGAGGGACGGGGGAGACCCAGTACTTC. It codes for CASSRGTGETQYF.

This clonotype was observed many times. A read error may account for a junction end that differs from germline. The chain links TRBV7-9 to TRBJ1-1; D is ambiguous. Per germline, CDR1 SEHNR and CDR2 FQNEAQ (reference sequence). The CDR3 length is 13 residues. This chain's CDR3 is CASSLVVKTEAFF. In DNA form, the CDR3 reads TGTGCCAGCAGCTTAGTGGTGAAGACTGAAGCTTTCTTT.

This clonotype was counted ten times or more. This chain connects TRBV7-6 to TRBJ2-3; 8 bases map to TRBD2. The junction had 6 bases not matched to a gene; V was cut back by 4 bases and J by 3 bases. The CDR3 is 15 amino acids. Germline loops: CDR1 SGHVS, CDR2 FNYEAQ. The CDR3 spells CASSSVSGGTDTQYF. In nucleotides, the CDR3 is TGTGCCAGCAGCTCCGTAAGCGGGGGAACAGATACGCAGTATTTT. Full variable domain (outside the CDR3, taken from reference TRBV7-6 and TRBJ2-3): GAGVSQSPRYKVTKRGQDVALRCDPISGHVSLYWYRQALGQGPEFLTYFNYEAQQDKSGLPNDRFSAERPEGSISTLTIQRTEQRDSAMYRCASSSVSGGTDTQYFGPGTRLTVL.

This clonotype came up many times. V and J are TRBV12-3 or TRBV12-4 and TRBJ2-5; 8 nucleotides match TRBD2. V was clipped by 7 bases and J by 5 bases; unmatched bases: 3. The CDR3 covers 12 residues. This chain's CDR3 is CASNREGETQYF. CDR3 bases: TGTGCCAGCAATCGGGAGGGGGAGACCCAGTACTTC.

This clonotype has at least ten counts. V is TRBV29-1 and J is TRBJ2-5; 10 bases agree with TRBD2. With V trimmed by 6 bases and J by 5 bases, 3 bases remained unmatched. Germline loops: CDR1 SQVTM, CDR2 ANQGSEA. This CDR3 contains 12 residues. This CDR3 reads CSVGLARETQYF. In nucleotides, the CDR3 is TGCAGCGTGGGACTAGCGAGGGAGACCCAGTACTTC.

This clonotype was seen a handful of times. The rearrangement uses TRBV20-1 and TRBJ2-5; D tentatively fits TRBD1 or TRBD2 (6 bases each). Trimming took 4 bases from V and 9 from J, leaving 15 bases between them. CDR3 size: 12 residues. Germline CDR1 reads DFQATT; CDR2 reads SNEGSKA (reference sequence). The CDR3 reads CSATLPEGAQYF. The CDR3 region has the DNA TGCAGTGCTACCCTTCCGGAGGGGGCCCAGTACTTC.

This clonotype was seen at least ten times. The chain links TRBV7-3 to TRBJ2-2; a possible D gene is TRBD2 (6 bases). This CDR3 is 15 amino acids long. Germline V gene sequence: CDR1 SGHTA, CDR2 FQGTGA. Trimming pared 3 bases from V and 4 bases from J, leaving 12 bases between. For the CDR3, the DNA is TGTGCCAGCAGCTTGGTTCAGGGAGGCACCGGGGAGCTGTTTTTT. Translating gives CASSLVQGGTGELFF.

The rearrangement joins TRBV7-3 to TRBJ2-5; TRBD1 or TRBD2 may be the D gene (5 bases each). Germline V gives CDR1 SGHTA, CDR2 FQGTGA. The CDR3 totals 10 residues. V lost 2 bases, J lost 13 bases, and 8 bases lay in between. This CDR3 is CASSLGDPYF. CDR3 DNA sequence: TGTGCCAGCAGCTTAGGGGACCCGTACTTC.